These 27 T cell receptor beta chains share one sample of origin, sequenced in a study of cytomegalovirus exposure and HLA in healthy donors. Amplification used 60 Vbeta primers and 13 Jbeta primers. Assay: immunoSEQ multiplex PCR; the TCRdb copy retains only in-frame clones and omits some. The table has about 190,000 clones, around nine tenths seen once; the top ten hold about 1.7%. Sample: PBMCs. The receptors shown here come from a woman aged 18 to 35 in good health and CMV-seronegative.

V usage is TRBV6-4 and J usage is TRBJ2-1; TRBD2 aligns across 12 bases. Germline lookup yields CDR1 MRHNA and CDR2 SNTAGT. Germline trimming cut 5 bases from V and 3 bases from J; bases unmatched to any gene: 11. The length of the CDR3 is 18 residues. The CDR3 bases are TGTGCCAGCAGTACATACCCTAGCGGGGGGGCGGTCTACAATGAGCAGTTCTTC. Translated: CASSTYPSGGAVYNEQFF.

This chain uses TRBV5-1 with TRBJ1-4; D is unclear. The CDR3 has 12 amino acids. Germline values: CDR1 SGHRS, CDR2 YFSETQ. Trimming cost V 2 bases and J 6 bases, with 5 bases left between them. As DNA, the CDR3 is TGCGCCAGCAGCTTCCTCGATGAAAAACTGTTTTTT. Translated: CASSFLDEKLFF.

The table lists this clone with a few counts. Other DNA sequences within the sample encode an identical CDR3. The rearrangement uses TRBV5-1 and TRBJ1-1, with 8 nucleotides matching TRBD1. CDR3 length: 15 amino acids. With 0 bases clipped from V and 2 bases from J, the junction kept 3 bases outside the gene matches. Germline V CDR1 and CDR2: SGHRS, YFSETQ. The CDR3 nucleotides are TGCGCCAGCAGCTTGGGTGGACAGGGAAACACTGAAGCTTTCTTT. This codes for CASSLGGQGNTEAFF.

This clone turned up a few times. The V gene is TRBV2, the J gene TRBJ2-2; 11 nucleotides align to TRBD1. V lost 4 bases, J lost 7 bases, and 8 bases stayed unmatched. The CDR3 contains 16 residues. Germline V gene lookup returns CDR1 SNHLY and CDR2 FYNNEI. The CDR3 coding sequence is TGTGCCAGCAGTGTAGGGACAGGGGGAAGAAGCGGGGAGCTGTTTTTT. Its translation: CASSVGTGGRSGELFF.

J is TRBJ2-1 and V is TRBV11-3; tentative D call: TRBD2 (6 bases). CDR3 length: 16 residues. Germline CDR1 is SGHNT and CDR2 is YENEEA. The V end was cut by 2 bases, the J end by 5 bases, with 16 bases between. CDR3 sequence reads: CASSLSPGGRNNEQFF. The CDR3 DNA sequence: TGTGCCAGCAGCTTAAGCCCCGGGGGAAGGAACAATGAGCAGTTCTTC.

The chain combines TRBV9 with TRBJ1-2; possibly TRBD1 for D (5 bases). Trimming cost V 0 bases and J 5 bases, with 14 bases left between them. CDR3 length: 15 amino acids. CDR1 and CDR2 (germline): SGDLS, YYNGEE. CDR3 residues: CASSVDGWGDYGYTF. CDR3 DNA sequence: TGTGCCAGCAGCGTAGACGGTTGGGGGGATTATGGCTACACCTTC. The full variable domain, its missing parts supplied by reference TRBV9 and TRBJ1-2, is DSGVTQTPKHLITATGQRVTLRCSPRSGDLSVYWYQQSLDQGLQFLIQYYNGEERAKGNILERFSAQQFPDLHSELNLSSLELGDSALYFCASSVDGWGDYGYTFGSGTRLTVV.

The V call is TRBV11-2, the J call TRBJ2-5, with 8 bases aligning to TRBD1. The germline CDR1 and CDR2 sequences are SGHAT and FQNNGV. Losses at the gene ends were 5 bases for V and 2 bases for J; bases not matched to a gene: 4. The CDR3 length is 14 residues. This chain's CDR3 is CASSPWTGQETQYF. CDR3 nucleotides: TGTGCCAGCAGCCCCTGGACAGGGCAAGAGACCCAGTACTTC.

The genes are TRBV7-8 and TRBJ1-1, with TRBD1 as a possible D gene (5 bases). The CDR3 extends over 16 amino acids. Germline V lookup: CDR1 SGHVS, CDR2 FQNEAQ. V lost 6 bases, J lost 4 bases, and 21 bases lay in between. The CDR3 loop reads CASRQHTGGAGTEAFF. CDR3 nucleotides: TGTGCCAGCAGGCAACACACCGGGGGAGCGGGCACTGAAGCTTTCTTT.

CDR3 coding DNA: TGTGCCACCAGCGTGGGACAGGGAATGACCGGGGAGCTGTTTTTT. It is translated as CATSVGQGMTGELFF. The V call is TRBV15, the J call TRBJ2-2; 9 positions match TRBD1. CDR3 size: 15 residues. Germline CDR1 reads LNHNV; CDR2 reads YYDKDF (reference sequence). Unmatched junction bases numbered 6, after V lost 5 bases and J lost 5 bases.

The chain joins TRBV9 to TRBJ2-6; D is possibly TRBD1 (6 bases). The CDR3 sequence is 16 residues long. The ends were cut back, 3 bases at V and 2 bases at J, with 12 bases in the middle. Germline values: CDR1 SGDLS, CDR2 YYNGEE. The CDR3 is CASSAGDTTGANVLTF. The DNA of the CDR3 is TGTGCCAGCAGCGCTGGGGACACAACTGGGGCCAACGTCCTGACTTTC. The full variable domain, in which reference TRBV9 and TRBJ2-6 provide the parts outside the CDR3, is DSGVTQTPKHLITATGQRVTLRCSPRSGDLSVYWYQQSLDQGLQFLIQYYNGEERAKGNILERFSAQQFPDLHSELNLSSLELGDSALYFCASSAGDTTGANVLTFGAGSRLTVL.

The V call is TRBV29-1, the J call TRBJ2-1; no clear D. CDR1 SQVTM and CDR2 ANQGSEA come from the germline V gene. This CDR3 has 14 amino acids. Trimming took 6 bases from V and 1 from J, leaving 13 bases between them. CDR3 in amino acids: CSVPDFSSYNEQFF. CDR3 bases: TGCAGCGTCCCCGACTTCAGTTCCTACAATGAGCAGTTCTTC.

The rearrangement uses TRBV19 and TRBJ2-7; a weak D match, TRBD2 (6 bases). The CDR3 covers 12 residues. V was cut by 9 bases and J by 5 bases, with 14 bases left in between. Germline V lookup: CDR1 LNHDA, CDR2 SQIVND (reference sequence). CDR3 bases: TGTGCCAGCGGGCGGGGATACGACGAGCAGTACTTC. This translates into CASGRGYDEQYF. Variable domain in full (rest from reference TRBV19 and TRBJ2-7): DGGITQSPKYLFRKEGQNVTLSCEQNLNHDAMYWYRQDPGQGLRLIYYSQIVNDFQKGDIAEGYSVSREKKESFPLTVTSAQKNPTAFYLCASGRGYDEQYFGPGTRLTVT.

The chain recombines TRBV7-2 with TRBJ2-4; 8 nucleotides line up with TRBD1. The V gene end was trimmed by 3 bases and the J gene end by 4 bases; junction bases not matched to a gene: 5. Germline V gene lookup returns CDR1 SGHTA and CDR2 FQGNSA. The CDR3 runs to 15 residues. CDR3 nucleotides: TGTGCCAGCAGCTTTGGACAGGGACTTAAAAACATTCAGTACTTC. Amino acids: CASSFGQGLKNIQYF.

This rearrangement joins TRBV9 to TRBJ2-1, with 8 nucleotides matching TRBD2. This CDR3 contains 17 residues. CDR1 is SGDLS, CDR2 YYNGEE, per germline. V gave up 4 bases and J gave up 1 base; unmatched junction bases: 10. CDR3 nucleotides: TGTGCCAGCAGCAGCTCAGCCCTAGCGGGTTCCTACAATGAGCAGTTCTTC. Translating gives CASSSSALAGSYNEQFF.

The chain has TRBV5-4 and TRBJ2-2; 8 bases are shared with TRBD2. With 0 bases clipped from V and 5 bases from J, the junction kept 3 bases outside the gene matches. The germline gives CDR1 SGHNT, CDR2 YYREEE (reference sequence). The CDR3 has 15 amino acids. The CDR3 sequence: CASSLGIAGTGELFF. Here the CDR3 DNA reads TGTGCCAGCAGCTTGGGGATAGCGGGAACCGGGGAGCTGTTTTTT.

The V gene is TRBV9, the J gene TRBJ2-3, with 14 bases matching TRBD2. CDR1 is SGDLS, CDR2 YYNGEE, per germline. There are 16 residues in the CDR3. Losses at the gene ends were 6 bases for V and 4 bases for J; bases not matched to a gene: 7. The CDR3 loop reads CASTSTSGRVADTQYF. The CDR3 DNA sequence: TGTGCCAGCACCTCGACTAGCGGGAGGGTGGCAGATACGCAGTATTTT.

The chain employs TRBV28 and TRBJ1-2; no clear D gene. V lost 4 bases, J lost 0 bases, and 21 bases lay in between. The germline V gene has CDR1 MDHEN and CDR2 SYDVKM. The CDR3 contains 18 residues. In DNA form, the CDR3 reads TGTGCCAGCAGTTCCCGGGTGGTATTATCTCGGGCTAACTATGGCTACACCTTC. As protein: CASSSRVVLSRANYGYTF.

The gene calls are TRBV7-9 and TRBJ1-4; 10 bases align to TRBD1. This CDR3 has 14 amino acids. V shed 1 base and J 8 bases; nucleotides not matched to a gene: 1. Looked up from germline, CDR1 is SEHNR and CDR2 is FQNEAQ (reference sequence). The CDR3 loop is CASSLGQGAEKLFF. In DNA form, the CDR3 reads TGTGCCAGCAGCTTAGGACAGGGGGCGGAAAAACTGTTTTTT.

This clone was picked up one time. This rearrangement joins TRBV11-1 to TRBJ1-5, with no clear D. The ends were cut back, 5 bases at V and 0 bases at J, with 5 bases in the middle. Germline V lookup: CDR1 SGHAT, CDR2 FQDESV (reference sequence). This CDR3 spans 13 amino acids. The CDR3 nucleotides are TGTGCCAGCAGCGAACATAGCAATCAGCCCCAGCATTTT. Its protein product is CASSEHSNQPQHF.

The chain couples TRBV18 to TRBJ2-2; TRBD2 might be the D (6 bases). The CDR3 length is 16 residues. CDR1 KGHSH and CDR2 LQKENI come from the germline V gene. With 2 bases removed from V and 4 bases from J, the gap between germline ends came to 14 bases. CDR3 sequence (DNA): TGTGCCAGCTCACCAAGGCAGGGAGGTAGCACCGGGGAGCTGTTTTTT. It specifies CASSPRQGGSTGELFF.

The V call is TRBV5-6, the J call TRBJ2-7; 7 bases match TRBD1. Losses at the gene ends were 4 bases for V and 3 bases for J; bases not matched to a gene: 1. The CDR3 consists of 12 residues. CDR1 and CDR2 (germline): SGHDT, YYEEEE. CDR3 nucleotide sequence: TGTGCCAGCAGCAGACAGGGCTACGAGCAGTACTTC. Translated: CASSRQGYEQYF.

The chain combines TRBV19 with TRBJ1-1, with D unresolved. V lost 4 bases and J lost 1, with 4 bases in between. This CDR3 is built from 12 residues. Germline values: CDR1 LNHDA, CDR2 SQIVND (reference sequence). CDR3 in DNA: TGTGCCAGTAGTACCGGGAACACTGAAGCTTTCTTT. Its protein product is CASSTGNTEAFF.

The V and J genes are TRBV5-1 and TRBJ2-7, with a possible D match to TRBD2 (7 bases). CDR3 length: 18 residues. The V gene lost 0 bases and the J gene lost 0 bases, with 19 bases spanning the gap. Germline CDR1 is SGHRS and CDR2 is YFSETQ. CDR3 in DNA: TGCGCCAGCAGCTTGGTGGGGGCAGCGGGGCCTAGCTCCTACGAGCAGTACTTC. Protein: CASSLVGAAGPSSYEQYF. Based on the CDR3 plus reference TRBV5-1 and TRBJ2-7, the full variable domain is KAGVTQTPRYLIKTRGQQVTLSCSPISGHRSVSWYQQTPGQGLQFLFEYFSETQRNKGNFPGRFSGRQFSNSRSEMNVSTLELGDSALYLCASSLVGAAGPSSYEQYFGPGTRLTVT.

The sample holds a few counts of this clone. The chain has TRBV9 and TRBJ2-1; 7 bases match TRBD1. Trimming at V came to 3 bases and at J to 7 bases, leaving 4 bases not matched to a gene. CDR3 size: 13 residues. The V gene's germline CDR1 is SGDLS and CDR2 YYNGEE. The DNA for the CDR3 is TGTGCCAGCAGCGGACCGACAGGGAATGAGCAGTTCTTC. Its translation: CASSGPTGNEQFF.

J is TRBJ2-5 and V is TRBV6-4, with 8 positions matching TRBD1. V was clipped by 4 bases and J by 0 bases; unmatched bases: 4. This CDR3 is 15 amino acids long. The germline CDR1 and CDR2 sequences are MRHNA and SNTAGT. The CDR3 bases are TGTGCCAGCAGTGGACAGGGGTCGTACCAAGAGACCCAGTACTTC. Its protein is CASSGQGSYQETQYF.

The chain has TRBV7-8 and TRBJ1-5, with D possibly TRBD1 on 6 matching bases. Trimming removed 1 base at V and 6 bases at J, with 10 bases between. Germline loops: CDR1 SGHVS, CDR2 FQNEAQ. The CDR3 covers 14 residues. The CDR3 here is CASSLGGRSQPQHF. CDR3 nucleotide sequence: TGTGCCAGCAGCTTAGGGGGGCGAAGTCAGCCCCAGCATTTT.

The V call is TRBV19, the J call TRBJ1-2, with no clear D. The CDR3 is 15 amino acids. Trimming left V 5 bases short and J 3 bases short, with 16 bases between. CDR1 and CDR2 from the germline V gene are LNHDA and SQIVND (reference sequence). CDR3 sequence (DNA): TGTGCCAGTAGTCTCCCCCCAGTGAGCGACTATGGCTACACCTTC. It is translated as CASSLPPVSDYGYTF.